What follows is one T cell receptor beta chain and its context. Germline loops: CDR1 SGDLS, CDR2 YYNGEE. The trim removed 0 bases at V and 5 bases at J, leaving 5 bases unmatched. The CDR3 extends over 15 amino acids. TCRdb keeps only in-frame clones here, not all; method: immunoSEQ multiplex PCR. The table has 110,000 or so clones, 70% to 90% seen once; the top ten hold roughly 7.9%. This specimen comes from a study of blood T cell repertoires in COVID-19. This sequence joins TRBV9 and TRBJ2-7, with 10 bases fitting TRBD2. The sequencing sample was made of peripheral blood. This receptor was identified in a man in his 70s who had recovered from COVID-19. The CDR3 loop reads CASSVASGSVNEQYF. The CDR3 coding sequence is TGTGCCAGCAGCGTAGCTAGCGGGAGCGTCAACGAGCAGTACTTC.